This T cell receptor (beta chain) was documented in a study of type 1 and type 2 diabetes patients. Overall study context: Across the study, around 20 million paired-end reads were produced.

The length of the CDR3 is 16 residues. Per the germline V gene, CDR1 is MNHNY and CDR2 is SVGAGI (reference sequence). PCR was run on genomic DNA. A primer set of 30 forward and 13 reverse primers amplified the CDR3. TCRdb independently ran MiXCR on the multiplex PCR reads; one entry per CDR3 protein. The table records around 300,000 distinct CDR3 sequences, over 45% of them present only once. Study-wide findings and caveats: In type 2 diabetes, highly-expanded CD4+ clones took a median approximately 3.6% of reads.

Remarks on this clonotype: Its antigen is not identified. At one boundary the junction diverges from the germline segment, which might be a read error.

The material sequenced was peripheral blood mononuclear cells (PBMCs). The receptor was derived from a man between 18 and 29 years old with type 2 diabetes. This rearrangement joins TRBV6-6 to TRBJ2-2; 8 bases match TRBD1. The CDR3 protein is CATSDRGALNTGELFF. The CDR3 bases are TGTGCCACCAGTGACAGGGGCGCCTTAAACACCGGGGAGCTGTTTTTT.